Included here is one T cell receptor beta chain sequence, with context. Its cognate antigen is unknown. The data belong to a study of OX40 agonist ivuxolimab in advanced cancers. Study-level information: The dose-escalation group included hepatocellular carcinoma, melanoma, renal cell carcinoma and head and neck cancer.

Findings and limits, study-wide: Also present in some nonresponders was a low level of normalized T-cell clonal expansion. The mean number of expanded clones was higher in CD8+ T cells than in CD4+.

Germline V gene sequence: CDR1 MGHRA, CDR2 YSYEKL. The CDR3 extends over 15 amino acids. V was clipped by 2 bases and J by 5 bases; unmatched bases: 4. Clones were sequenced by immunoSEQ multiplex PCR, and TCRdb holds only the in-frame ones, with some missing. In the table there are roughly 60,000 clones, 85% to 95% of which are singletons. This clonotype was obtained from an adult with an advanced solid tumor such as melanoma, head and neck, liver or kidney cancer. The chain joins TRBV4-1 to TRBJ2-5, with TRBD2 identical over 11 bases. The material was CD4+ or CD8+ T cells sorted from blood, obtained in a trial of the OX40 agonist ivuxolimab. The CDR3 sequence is CASSQLTSGKETQYF. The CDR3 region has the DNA TGCGCCAGCAGCCAACTGACTAGCGGGAAGGAGACCCAGTACTTC.